This T cell receptor (beta chain) was captured in a study of cytotoxic CD8 clonotypes in ibrutinib-treated CLL. A 1 in 200,000 to 1 in 1 million T cell depth was the sequencing target. Sequencing was performed with immunoSEQ multiplex PCR; in TCRdb, only in-frame clones are kept and a portion is missing. The sample records around 130,000 clones, 84% being singletons. Worth noting for this clone: At one boundary the junction diverges from the germline segment, which might be a read error.

The length of the CDR3 is 9 residues. Germline CDR1 reads LGHDT; CDR2 reads YNNKEL (reference sequence). This TCR came from a human donor with chronic lymphocytic leukemia. This chain links TRBV3-1 (or the pseudogene TRBV3-2) with TRBJ1-2; D call uncertain. The sample in question was PBMCs, obtained after 24 months of ibrutinib treatment. In nucleotides, the CDR3 is TGTGCCAGCAGCCTCGAGAAGCACTTC. Residues: CASSLEKHF.